Following are 25 T cell receptor beta chains from one sample sequenced in a study of shared clonotypes between healthy human individuals. Naive CD8 isolation took CD45RO-negative cells positively selected for CCR7 and excluded terminally differentiated effector memory CD45RA+ cells. Profiled with immunoSEQ multiplex PCR; TCRdb holds only in-frame clones, not every one. The sample lists about 680,000 clones; 92% were seen once. Sequencing was done on a sample of naive CD8+ T cells sorted from blood. These receptors were taken from a young man in good health.

V usage is TRBV4-1 and J usage is TRBJ1-3; 12 bases match TRBD1. The CDR3 runs 21 residues. The J segment lost 2 bases and the V segment lost 3 bases, leaving 17 bases of the junction unmatched. CDR1 is MGHRA, CDR2 YSYEKL, per germline. CDR3 bases: TGCGCCAGCAGCCATTCAATACCGGGACAGGGGGCGTTGGGTCCTGGAAACACCATATATTTT. It codes for CASSHSIPGQGALGPGNTIYF.

The chain carries TRBV9 and TRBJ1-3; D call uncertain. Germline V lookup: CDR1 SGDLS, CDR2 YYNGEE. The CDR3 runs 13 residues. Deletions cut 0 bases from V and 4 bases from J, with 5 bases between. The CDR3 DNA is TGTGCCAGCAGCGTAGGGTCAGGAAACACCATATATTTT. Translating it yields CASSVGSGNTIYF. The full variable domain, its missing parts supplied by reference TRBV9 and TRBJ1-3, is DSGVTQTPKHLITATGQRVTLRCSPRSGDLSVYWYQQSLDQGLQFLIQYYNGEERAKGNILERFSAQQFPDLHSELNLSSLELGDSALYFCASSVGSGNTIYFGEGSWLTVV.

Details on this clone: The identical CDR3 is also encoded by other nucleotide sequences in the sample. CDR3 DNA sequence: TGTGCCAGCAGTTTATCACGAACCTACGAGCAGTACTTC. Translating it yields CASSLSRTYEQYF. This chain joins TRBV27 and TRBJ2-7; the D is unclear. This CDR3 comprises 13 residues. CDR1 and CDR2 (germline): MNHEY, SMNVEV (reference sequence). V dropped 0 bases and J dropped 2 bases, with 5 bases sitting between them.

This clone has only one observation. J is TRBJ1-3 and V is TRBV6-1; possible D gene TRBD1, 5 bases. The CDR3 is 13 amino acids. Germline V CDR1 and CDR2: MNHNS, SASEGT. The germline V and J ends were trimmed by 10 bases and 4 bases, with 14 bases remaining between them. CDR3 nucleotides: TGTGCCACCCAGGGACTTTACGGAAACACCATATATTTT. It translates to CATQGLYGNTIYF.

The chain joins TRBV6-1 to TRBJ2-7, with TRBD2 as a possible D gene (5 bases). The CDR3 runs to 11 residues. Trimming shortened V by 6 bases and J by 3 bases, and 6 bases separated the two germline ends. CDR1 MNHNS and CDR2 SASEGT come from the germline V gene. CDR3 DNA: TGTGCCAGCAGAACTAGCTACGAGCAGTACTTC. The encoded protein is CASRTSYEQYF.

V usage is TRBV4-2 and J usage is TRBJ2-7; tentative D call: TRBD1 (6 bases). The V end lost 1 base, the J end lost 3 bases, and 19 bases lay between the germline ends. CDR3 length: 17 amino acids. Germline CDR1 and CDR2: LGHNA and YNFKEQ. CDR3 sequence reads: CASSQGVLGGEGYEQYF. The CDR3 DNA sequence: TGTGCCAGCAGCCAAGGGGTATTAGGGGGAGAGGGCTACGAGCAGTACTTC.

V and J are TRBV6-1 and TRBJ1-1; D is unresolved. V was clipped by 2 bases and J by 5 bases, with 12 bases between them. CDR3 length equals 14 residues. Germline-derived CDR1 and CDR2 are MNHNS and SASEGT. The CDR3 bases are TGTGCCAGCAGTGAAATTGGGTGGGTGACTGAAGCTTTCTTT. Its translation is CASSEIGWVTEAFF.

With regard to this clone: The sample contains more than one DNA sequence encoding this CDR3. This rearrangement joins TRBV27 to TRBJ2-7; TRBD1 matches at 8 bases. Germline values: CDR1 MNHEY, CDR2 SMNVEV (reference sequence). V dropped 0 bases and J dropped 2; count of bases not matched to a gene: 3. The CDR3 runs to 15 residues. CDR3 coding DNA: TGTGCCAGCAGTTTATCGGAGACAGGGGCCTACGAGCAGTACTTC. It encodes CASSLSETGAYEQYF.

The chain couples TRBV7-3 to TRBJ2-1; 8 bases are shared with TRBD2. The ends lost 2 bases at V and 1 base at J; junction bases unmatched: 7. Germline V gene sequence: CDR1 SGHTA, CDR2 FQGTGA. The CDR3 is made up of 17 amino acids. The CDR3 coding sequence is TGTGCCAGCAGCTTAGGATCTTCTAGCGGGTCCTACAATGAGCAGTTCTTC. Its translation: CASSLGSSSGSYNEQFF.

The rearrangement uses TRBV7-6 and TRBJ2-3; D is uncertain. CDR1 is SGHVS and CDR2 is FNYEAQ in the germline V gene. The ends were cut back, 5 bases at V and 3 bases at J, with 9 bases in the middle. The CDR3 length is 13 residues. CDR3 protein: CASSETITDTQYF. CDR3 sequence (DNA): TGTGCCAGCAGCGAAACGATAACAGATACGCAGTATTTT.

This clone has only one observation. The chain is built from TRBV4-1 and TRBJ2-2; 9 positions agree with TRBD2. V lost 4 bases, J lost 6 bases, and 9 bases stayed unmatched. The CDR3 is made up of 16 amino acids. Germline assignment: CDR1 MGHRA and CDR2 YSYEKL. CDR3 protein: CASSPLAGRAAGELFF. The CDR3 nucleotides read TGCGCCAGCAGCCCTCTAGCGGGAAGAGCGGCCGGGGAGCTGTTTTTT.

CDR3 sequence reads: CASSSTHLPGAQETQYF. CDR3 bases: TGTGCCAGCAGTTCCACCCACCTCCCAGGGGCCCAAGAGACCCAGTACTTC. The chain has TRBV28 and TRBJ2-5; possible D gene TRBD1, 6 bases. The CDR3 has 17 amino acids. Germline CDR1 and CDR2: MDHEN and SYDVKM. Trimming took off 4 bases at V and 1 base at J, with 19 bases between the two ends.

The chain combines TRBV29-1 with TRBJ2-3; tentatively, D is TRBD2 (5 bases). From germline, CDR1 is SQVTM and CDR2 ANQGSEA. There are 16 residues in the CDR3. The V gene lost 2 bases and the J gene lost 2 bases, with 17 bases spanning the gap. CDR3 amino acids: CSVEPDSWGITDTQYF. CDR3 bases: TGCAGCGTTGAACCGGACTCCTGGGGAATCACAGATACGCAGTATTTT.

The chain recombines TRBV15 with TRBJ2-7; D unclear. V was pared by 2 bases and J by 4 bases, with 9 bases between. The germline V gene has CDR1 LNHNV and CDR2 YYDKDF (reference sequence). The CDR3 contains 13 residues. CDR3 protein: CATSRPNSYEQYF. Here the CDR3 DNA reads TGTGCCACCAGCAGACCGAACAGTTACGAGCAGTACTTC.

The genes are TRBV28 and TRBJ1-3, with 7 nucleotides matching TRBD1. The junction had 13 bases not matched to a gene; V was cut back by 3 bases and J by 2 bases. The CDR3 extends over 18 amino acids. The germline CDR1 and CDR2 sequences are MDHEN and SYDVKM. Here the CDR3 reads CASSFRATGAVAGNTIYF. CDR3 nucleotides: TGTGCCAGCAGTTTTCGGGCCACAGGGGCGGTTGCTGGAAACACCATATATTTT.

This clone was recorded once. The chain links TRBV6-4 to TRBJ2-1, with D possibly matching TRBD2 (6 bases). Trimming removed 0 bases at V and 12 bases at J, with 12 bases between. Germline V gives CDR1 MRHNA, CDR2 SNTAGT. The CDR3 loop spans 13 amino acids. CDR3 protein: CASSDSAGTRQFF. The CDR3 region has the DNA TGTGCCAGCAGTGACTCGGCGGGAACTAGGCAGTTCTTC.

The CDR3 loop reads CASSQDRTSGITDTQYF. CDR3 sequence (DNA): TGTGCCAGCAGCCAAGATCGGACTAGCGGGATCACAGATACGCAGTATTTT. The rearrangement uses TRBV4-2 and TRBJ2-3; 12 bases match TRBD2. CDR1 is LGHNA, CDR2 YNFKEQ, per germline. The CDR3 covers 17 residues. The V and J ends lost 0 bases and 2 bases, in that order; junction bases with no gene match: 3.

V gene TRBV29-1 combines with J gene TRBJ2-5; 9 bases agree with TRBD2. V dropped 3 bases and J dropped 3; count of bases not matched to a gene: 11. This CDR3 is 16 amino acids long. Germline CDR1 is SQVTM and CDR2 is ANQGSEA. The CDR3 sequence is CSVEYWREGREETQYF. CDR3 bases: TGCAGCGTTGAGTATTGGCGGGAGGGCAGGGAAGAGACCCAGTACTTC.

The chain recombines TRBV15 with TRBJ2-1; 9 positions match TRBD2. Germline values: CDR1 LNHNV, CDR2 YYDKDF (reference sequence). V shed 0 bases, J shed 4 bases, and the junction held 4 bases outside the gene matches. CDR3 length equals 16 residues. DNA of the CDR3: TGTGCCACCAGCAGAGAGACTAGCGGAGCATACAATGAGCAGTTCTTC. Translated, it gives CATSRETSGAYNEQFF.

The V call is TRBV6-5, the J call TRBJ2-3, with D possibly being TRBD2 (6 bases). CDR3 size: 15 residues. Germline values: CDR1 MNHEY, CDR2 SVGAGI. The V gene lost 2 bases and the J gene lost 4 bases, with 13 bases spanning the gap. In nucleotides, the CDR3 is TGTGCCAGCAGTTACATCGGAGGGACCGCAGATACGCAGTATTTT. Translated, it gives CASSYIGGTADTQYF.

The chain carries TRBV7-9 and TRBJ1-4; TRBD1 agrees at 8 bases. The CDR3 has 15 amino acids. Germline V gene sequence: CDR1 SEHNR, CDR2 FQNEAQ (reference sequence). After removal of 4 bases from V and 3 bases from J, the junction contained 4 bases not matched to a gene. The CDR3 is CASSWTGMANEKLFF. As DNA, the CDR3 is TGTGCCAGCAGCTGGACAGGGATGGCTAATGAAAAACTGTTTTTT.

J is TRBJ1-2 and V is TRBV6-1; 11 positions agree with TRBD1. Germline trimming cut 4 bases from V and 0 bases from J; bases unmatched to any gene: 7. This CDR3 is built from 17 residues. Germline V CDR1 and CDR2: MNHNS, SASEGT. The CDR3 nucleotides read TGTGCCAGCAGTGCGGGACAGGGGGTATTATCTAACTATGGCTACACCTTC. This sequence encodes CASSAGQGVLSNYGYTF.

The chain has TRBV19 and TRBJ1-2; D uncertain. V was pared by 4 bases and J by 3 bases, with 15 bases between. Germline CDR1 is LNHDA and CDR2 is SQIVND (reference sequence). CDR3 length: 15 amino acids. The CDR3 here is CASSTQLTGYYGYTF. The CDR3 DNA reads TGTGCCAGTAGTACCCAACTAACCGGATACTATGGCTACACCTTC.

This chain connects TRBV11-2 to TRBJ2-3, with D maybe TRBD2 (5 bases). Germline V gene data show CDR1 as SGHAT and CDR2 as FQNNGV. The V gene lost 5 bases and the J gene lost 2 bases, with 14 bases spanning the gap. CDR3 size: 15 residues. CDR3 bases: TGTGCCAGCAGCCCCCCCCAGCGGTACACAGATACGCAGTATTTT. Its protein product is CASSPPQRYTDTQYF. Together with reference TRBV11-2 and TRBJ2-3, the CDR3 gives the full variable domain: EAGVAQSPRYKIIEKRQSVAFWCNPISGHATLYWYQQILGQGPKLLIQFQNNGVVDDSQLPKDRFSAERLKGVDSTLKIQPAKLEDSAVYLCASSPPQRYTDTQYFGPGTRLTVL.

This chain links TRBV28 with TRBJ2-1, with 10 bases aligning to TRBD2. Trimming removed 5 bases from V and 5 bases from J; junction bases left unmatched: 3. CDR1 and CDR2 (germline): MDHEN, SYDVKM. CDR3 length: 14 residues. The CDR3 DNA reads as TGTGCCAGCAGTCCCCTAGCGGGAGACAATGAGCAGTTCTTC. It yields the protein CASSPLAGDNEQFF.